This T cell receptor (beta chain) was captured in a study of T cell changes during pregnancy in multiple sclerosis. Repertoires were generated with immunoSEQ multiplex PCR, while TCRdb's copy carries only in-frame clones and drops some. Of about 60,000 clones listed, 80% to 95% are singletons. The sequence was collected from a female donor with multiple sclerosis, enrolled in a pregnancy study. This specimen consisted of peripheral blood, obtained in the first trimester of pregnancy.

CDR3: CASSPGLGQGAEAFF. The CDR3, as DNA: TGTGCCAGCTCACCAGGACTGGGACAGGGGGCTGAAGCTTTCTTT. This chain connects TRBV18 to TRBJ1-1, with 11 bases lining up with TRBD1. V trimming: 2 bases; J trimming: 6 bases; junction bases outside the gene matches: 5. Germline V gives CDR1 KGHSH, CDR2 LQKENI. The CDR3 is 15 residues long.